A single sample gave rise to the 14 T cell receptor beta chains below, sequenced in a study of tumor-infiltrating lymphocytes in oesophageal squamous cell carcinoma. Each CDR3 protein is one row after TCRdb ran MiXCR on the PCR reads. The sample yields approximately 20,000 distinct CDR3 sequences, more than 30% seen once. Material: esophageal tumor tissue. The receptors shown here come from a male donor with esophageal squamous cell carcinoma.

This clonotype was picked up many times. The rearrangement uses TRBV5-5 and TRBJ1-1; D is perhaps TRBD1 (6 bases). CDR1 is SGHKS and CDR2 is YYEKEE in the germline V gene (reference sequence). The CDR3 consists of 14 residues. V lost 2 bases to trimming and J lost 2 bases, with 10 bases between them. CDR3 loop: CASSFQGQNTEAFF. CDR3 in DNA: TGTGCCAGCAGCTTCCAGGGGCAAAACACTGAAGCTTTCTTT. The whole variable domain, filled in from reference TRBV5-5 and TRBJ1-1, reads DAGVTQSPTHLIKTRGQQVTLRCSPISGHKSVSWYQQVLGQGPQFIFQYYEKEERGRGNFPDRFSARQFPNYSSELNVNALLLGDSALYLCASSFQGQNTEAFFGQGTRLTVV.

This clonotype was recorded many times. This chain joins TRBV28 and TRBJ1-2; the D is unclear. Germline loops: CDR1 MDHEN, CDR2 SYDVKM. This CDR3 has 15 amino acids. The V and J ends lost 1 base and 1 base respectively, with 10 bases between them. CDR3 nucleotide sequence: TGTGCCAGCAGTTTATCCCCAGGAAATAACTATGGCTACACCTTC. The encoded protein is CASSLSPGNNYGYTF.

Notes on this clonotype: Lacking the conserved final phenylalanine or tryptophan, this CDR3 likely reflects a read error. The limits of the CDR3 on the DNA are not certain, so only TCRdb's listed CDR3 is given. The rearrangement links TRBV4-3 to TRBJ2-5; TRBD1, the table's D call, lacks a check against the DNA. Germline-derived CDR1 and CDR2 are LGHNA and YSLEER. A total of 16 residues make up the CDR3, ends included. This chain's CDR3 is CASSPTTEDYGYTFGS.

This clonotype showed up many times. V gene TRBV7-2 combines with J gene TRBJ2-3; D is possibly TRBD2 (7 bases). Germline V gene lookup returns CDR1 SGHTA and CDR2 FQGNSA. This CDR3 is 14 amino acids long. Trimming cost V 6 bases and J 2 bases, with 12 bases left between them. CDR3 in amino acids: CASRGAGATDTQYF. The CDR3 nucleotides read TGTGCCAGCAGAGGGGCGGGGGCCACAGATACGCAGTATTTT.

The J gene is TRBJ2-2, the V gene TRBV11-2; D not resolved. V lost 2 bases to trimming and J lost 7 bases, with 2 bases between them. Germline CDR1 reads SGHAT; CDR2 reads FQNNGV. The CDR3 is made up of 11 amino acids. The CDR3 protein is CASSLIGELFF. CDR3 bases: TGTGCCAGCAGCTTAATCGGGGAGCTGTTTTTT.

J is TRBJ1-4 and V is TRBV20-1, with TRBD1 matching 10 bases. The CDR3 sequence is 16 residues long. Germline CDR1 reads DFQATT; CDR2 reads SNEGSKA (reference sequence). After removal of 0 bases from V and 12 bases from J, the junction contained 13 bases not matched to a gene. CDR3: CSARDPRGGQGLQLFF. DNA for the CDR3: TGCAGTGCTAGAGATCCCCGTGGGGGACAGGGGTTGCAACTGTTTTTT.

This clonotype was counted at least ten times. V and J are TRBV7-9 and TRBJ1-2; 8 bases agree with TRBD1. After removal of 5 bases from V and 7 bases from J, the junction contained 6 bases not matched to a gene. The CDR3 totals 13 residues. CDR1 and CDR2 from the germline V gene are SEHNR and FQNEAQ (reference sequence). CDR3 region: CASSQDRESGYTF. DNA for the CDR3: TGTGCCAGCAGCCAGGACAGGGAGAGTGGCTACACCTTC.

Ten or more counts support this clonotype. A read error is possible here, since a much larger clone lies one base away. The J gene is TRBJ2-1, the V gene TRBV7-9; TRBD2 aligns across 14 bases. The end of the DNA fits TRBJ2-7 better, so the J call may be wrong. The CDR3 runs 19 residues. Germline loops: CDR1 SEHNR, CDR2 FQNEAQ (reference sequence). DNA for the CDR3: TGTGCCAGCAGCTCCTGGACTAGCGGGAGGCCGAGCTCCTACAATGAGCAGTACTTC. Residues: CASSSWTSGRPSSYNEQYF.

This clonotype was counted once. The CDR3 carries no conserved terminal phenylalanine or tryptophan, so it likely arises from a read error. It is unclear where the CDR3 begins or ends on the DNA, so no DNA is shown, and the CDR3 is as TCRdb lists it. The rearrangement uses TRBV12-3 or TRBV12-4 and TRBJ2-6; the table's D call, TRBD1, was not checked against the DNA. The CDR3 has 16 amino acids, counting both end residues. The CDR3: CASSLDAQGTKQYFGP.

The chain recombines TRBV6-5 with TRBJ2-1, with D perhaps matching TRBD2 (6 bases). CDR1 and CDR2 (germline): MNHEY, SVGAGI. The ends were cut back, 6 bases at V and 0 bases at J, with 12 bases in the middle. The CDR3 is 15 amino acids. CDR3 in DNA: TGTGCCAGCAGGATACTCGGGAGCTCCTACAATGAGCAGTTCTTC. Protein product: CASRILGSSYNEQFF.

V is TRBV7-8 and J is TRBJ2-1; TRBD1 aligns across 8 bases. Trimming at V came to 5 bases and at J to 7 bases, leaving 10 bases not matched to a gene. The CDR3 is 15 amino acids. Germline V CDR1 and CDR2: SGHVS, FQNEAQ. This CDR3 reads CASSLIPGQANEQFF. In nucleotides, the CDR3 is TGTGCCAGCAGCCTAATACCGGGACAGGCGAATGAGCAGTTCTTC.

This clonotype showed up just a few times. The rearrangement links TRBV18 to TRBJ1-4; 10 nucleotides match TRBD1. V lost 5 bases to trimming and J lost 6 bases; unmatched junction nucleotides: 3. Germline-derived CDR1 and CDR2 are KGHSH and LQKENI. This CDR3 has 14 amino acids. CDR3 region: CASSMTGGDEKLFF. The CDR3 DNA is TGTGCCAGCTCAATGACAGGGGGCGATGAAAAACTGTTTTTT.

This clonotype came up a few times. This chain connects TRBV18 to TRBJ2-7; 10 bases match TRBD1. The last part of the DNA fits TRBJ2-5 better; the J call may be wrong. The CDR3 is 17 amino acids. Germline V lookup: CDR1 KGHSH, CDR2 LQKENI. This CDR3 is CASSPTTGGAAGETQYF. CDR3 DNA: TGTGCCAGCTCACCAACGACAGGGGGCGCTGCTGGGGAGACCCAGTACTTC.

This clonotype was observed at least ten times. The rearrangement links TRBV6-5 to TRBJ2-2, with D possibly TRBD1 on 5 matching bases. This CDR3 is built from 16 residues. Deletions cut 2 bases from V and 0 bases from J, with 10 bases between. Germline V gene data show CDR1 as MNHEY and CDR2 as SVGAGI. CDR3: CASSYAGFANTGELFF. DNA of the CDR3: TGTGCCAGCAGTTACGCAGGGTTCGCGAACACCGGGGAGCTGTTTTTT.